The T cell receptor (beta chain) under discussion was sequenced for a study of OX40 agonist ivuxolimab in advanced cancers. For the study at large: Anti-PD-1, anti-PD-L1 or anti-CTLA-4 therapy given earlier was allowed, and over 35% had some. Study results and caveats: Patients who responded partially at 0.1-3.0 mg/kg showed clonal expansion ranking among the lowest.

Some clones are missing from TCRdb's copy, which holds only in-frame ones; the method was immunoSEQ multiplex PCR. This sample has 80,000 to 90,000 clones; around 84% occur once, and the top ten carry approximately 1.7%. Germline CDR1 reads GTSNPN; CDR2 reads SVGIG (reference sequence). This CDR3 region has 14 residues. V lost 2 bases and J lost 0, with 9 bases in between. Autoimmune disease history or systemic immunosuppression barred patients. Notes on this clone: The antigen is not known.

The source is an adult with an advanced solid tumor such as melanoma, head and neck, liver or kidney cancer. The sequencing here drew on CD4+ or CD8+ T cells sorted from blood, taken in a trial of the OX40 agonist ivuxolimab. The V and J genes are TRBV30 and TRBJ2-3, with D possibly TRBD2 on 6 matching bases. The CDR3 sequence is CAWSSGLSTDTQYF. As DNA, the CDR3 is TGTGCCTGGAGTTCGGGACTCAGCACAGATACGCAGTATTTT. The full variable domain, with the rest looked up from reference TRBV30 and TRBJ2-3, is SQTIHQWPATLVQPVGSPLSLECTVEGTSNPNLYWYRQAAGRGLQLLFYSVGIGQISSEVPQNLSASRPQDRQFILSSKKLLLSDSGFYLCAWSSGLSTDTQYFGPGTRLTVL.